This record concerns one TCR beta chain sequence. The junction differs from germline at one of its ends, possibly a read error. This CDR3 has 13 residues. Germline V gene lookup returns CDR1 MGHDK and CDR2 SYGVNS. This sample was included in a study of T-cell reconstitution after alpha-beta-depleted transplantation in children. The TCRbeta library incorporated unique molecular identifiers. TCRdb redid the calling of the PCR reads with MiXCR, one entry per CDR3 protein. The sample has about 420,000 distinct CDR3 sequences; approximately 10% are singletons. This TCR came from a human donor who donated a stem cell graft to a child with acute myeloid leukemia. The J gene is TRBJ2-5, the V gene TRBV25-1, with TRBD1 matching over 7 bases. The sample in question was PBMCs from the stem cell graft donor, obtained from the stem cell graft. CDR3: CAGSEQGKKTQYF. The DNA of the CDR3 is TGTGCCGGCAGTGAACAGGGGAAGAAGACCCAGTACTTC.